The rows below give T cell receptor beta chains drawn from one sample of a study of blood T cells in healthy people across ages. TCRdb re-called the 5' RACE reads with MiXCR, one entry per CDR3 protein. The data contain some 1.7 million distinct CDR3 sequences, over 25% of them singletons. Sequences were obtained from blood. The receptor set was obtained from a woman aged 30 to 39 in good health. The CDR3 runs from the conserved cysteine through the conserved F or W. A D gene is named only where the DNA matches it firmly. Some rows mark clone size as missing; the rest say once, few, many or name a class of expanded clone.

d_gene | j_gene | abundance | v_gene | CDR3nt | CDR3aa
NA | TRBJ1-2 | NA | TRBV7-9 | TGTGCCAGCAGTCTAAGCGAAGCCGGGGCAGGCTACACCTTC | CASSLSEAGAGYTF
TRBD2 | TRBJ2-4 | few | TRBV7-9 | TGTGCCAGCAGTCCGGGACTAGCGGGGGGGCAGGCCAAAAACATTCAGTACTTC | CASSPGLAGGQAKNIQYF
NA | TRBJ2-3 | NA | TRBV28 | TGTGCCAGCAGTGGGCCCCGGGGGCGCGAGCGGGATACGCAGTATTTT | CASSGPRGRERDTQYF
NA | TRBJ2-3 | NA | TRBV29-1 | TGCAGCGTCAGGGGGGCCCAAGATACGCAGTATTTT | CSVRGAQDTQYF
NA | TRBJ1-2 | NA | TRBV2 | TGTGCCAGCAAAGGACTGAATGACTATGGCTACACCTTC | CASKGLNDYGYTF
NA | TRBJ2-1 | NA | TRBV4-3 | TGCGCCAGCAGCCAACGACGTGGTAGCAATGAGCAGTTCTTC | CASSQRRGSNEQFF
NA | TRBJ2-2 | NA | TRBV7-9 | TGTGCCAGCAGCTCAGCCCGGACGGAACCCACCGGGGAGCTGTTTTTT | CASSSARTEPTGELFF
NA | TRBJ1-5 | many | TRBV12-3/TRBV12-4 | TGTGCCAGCAGTTTCCCGGCCCAGCCCCAGCATTTT | CASSFPAQPQHF
TRBD1 | TRBJ2-5 | NA | TRBV20-1 | TGCAGTGCTAGAGATACAGGGGCAGGAGAGACCCAGTACTTC | CSARDTGAGETQYF
TRBD2 | TRBJ2-3 | NA | TRBV5-5 | TGTGCCAGCAGCTTACTAGCGGGTCCTTGGACAGATACGCAGTATTTT | CASSLLAGPWTDTQYF
TRBD2 | TRBJ2-7 | few | TRBV4-2 | TGTGCCAGCAGCCAGACGGGACTAGCGAAATCCTACGAGCAGTACTTC | CASSQTGLAKSYEQYF
NA | TRBJ1-2 | NA | TRBV5-1 | TGCGCCAGCAGCGCGAGGAGGCTCTATGGCTACACCTTC | CASSARRLYGYTF
TRBD1 | TRBJ2-7 | few | TRBV10-2 | TGCGCCAGCCAGGACAGGGCAGGGGACGAGCAGTACTTC | CASQDRAGDEQYF
NA | TRBJ2-7 | NA | TRBV7-9 | TGTGCCAGCAGCCCGAGAGCGCAGTCCTTTGAGCAGTACTTC | CASSPRAQSFEQYF
TRBD2 | TRBJ2-7 | NA | TRBV7-8 | TGTGCCAGCAGCTTAGCTAGCGGGAGGGCACAGGACGAGCAGTACTTC | CASSLASGRAQDEQYF
NA | TRBJ2-1 | NA | TRBV7-2 | TGTGCCAGCAGCCTACTGACGGGGATCCTCTCCTACAATGAGCAGTTCTTC | CASSLLTGILSYNEQFF
TRBD2 | TRBJ2-2 | NA | TRBV27 | TGTGCCAGCAGTCTGGGACTAGCGGGAGGATCAGACACCGGGGAGCTGTTTTTT | CASSLGLAGGSDTGELFF
TRBD1 | TRBJ2-7 | few | TRBV5-1 | TGCGCCAGCAGCATGGGACAGGTCTACGAGCAGTACTTC | CASSMGQVYEQYF
NA | TRBJ2-1 | many | TRBV4-2 | TGTGCCAGCGGAGAACTAGGGGGGGAGCAGTTCTTC | CASGELGGEQFF
NA | TRBJ2-1 | NA | TRBV20-1 | TGCAGTGCTAGACCCCCGAACAATGAGCAGTTCTTC | CSARPPNNEQFF
NA | TRBJ1-1 | few | TRBV4-3 | TGCGCCAGCAGCCAAGACCGGGCGGGTGGCACTGAAGCTTTCTTT | CASSQDRAGGTEAFF
TRBD1 | TRBJ2-7 | many | TRBV28 | TGTGCCAGCACCAGGACAGGCGTACCCTACGAGCAGTACTTC | CASTRTGVPYEQYF
NA | TRBJ1-1 | many | TRBV7-2 | TGTGCCAGCAGCTCCAGGGGTATGAACACTGAAGCTTTCTTT | CASSSRGMNTEAFF
NA | TRBJ2-2 | NA | TRBV29-1 | TGCAGCGTCCCAGCCCCGGAACTTACTGGGGGGCTGTTTTTT | CSVPAPELTGGLFF
NA | TRBJ1-2 | NA | TRBV28 | TGTGCCAGCATGCCGGGAAGGGGTGGCTACACCTTC | CASMPGRGGYTF
TRBD1 | TRBJ2-3 | NA | TRBV28 | TGTGCCTCGATAACAGGGGGCTTCTCAGATACGCAGTATTTT | CASITGGFSDTQYF
TRBD1 | TRBJ1-5 | NA | TRBV5-1 | TGCGCCAGCAGCTGGGACAGTGAGAGCAATCAGCCCCAGCATTTT | CASSWDSESNQPQHF
NA | TRBJ2-3 | few | TRBV7-2 | TGTGCCAGCAGCTACGAGAGGACAGATACGCAGTATTTT | CASSYERTDTQYF
NA | TRBJ2-7 | few | TRBV5-6 | TGTGCCAGCAGCCGACTGACAGTCTACGAGCAGTACTTC | CASSRLTVYEQYF